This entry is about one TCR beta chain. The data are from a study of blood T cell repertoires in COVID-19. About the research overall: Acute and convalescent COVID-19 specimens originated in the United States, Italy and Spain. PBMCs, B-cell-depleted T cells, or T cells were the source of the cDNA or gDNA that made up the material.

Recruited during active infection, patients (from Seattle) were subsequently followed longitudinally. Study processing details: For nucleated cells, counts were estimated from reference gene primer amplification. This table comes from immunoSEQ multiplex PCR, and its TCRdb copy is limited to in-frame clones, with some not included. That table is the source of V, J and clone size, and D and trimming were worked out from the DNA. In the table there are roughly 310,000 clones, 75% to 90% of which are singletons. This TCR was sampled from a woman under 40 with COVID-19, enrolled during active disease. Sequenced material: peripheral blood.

The CDR3, as DNA: TGTGCCAGCAGCCTCCTGACAGGGGGCAATTCACCCCTCCACTTT. It yields the protein CASSLLTGGNSPLHF. The V gene is TRBV7-2, the J gene TRBJ1-6, with TRBD1 matching over 10 bases. CDR1 is SGHTA, CDR2 FQGNSA, per germline. The CDR3 runs to 15 residues. The V and J ends lost 5 bases and 7 bases, in that order; junction bases with no gene match: 5.